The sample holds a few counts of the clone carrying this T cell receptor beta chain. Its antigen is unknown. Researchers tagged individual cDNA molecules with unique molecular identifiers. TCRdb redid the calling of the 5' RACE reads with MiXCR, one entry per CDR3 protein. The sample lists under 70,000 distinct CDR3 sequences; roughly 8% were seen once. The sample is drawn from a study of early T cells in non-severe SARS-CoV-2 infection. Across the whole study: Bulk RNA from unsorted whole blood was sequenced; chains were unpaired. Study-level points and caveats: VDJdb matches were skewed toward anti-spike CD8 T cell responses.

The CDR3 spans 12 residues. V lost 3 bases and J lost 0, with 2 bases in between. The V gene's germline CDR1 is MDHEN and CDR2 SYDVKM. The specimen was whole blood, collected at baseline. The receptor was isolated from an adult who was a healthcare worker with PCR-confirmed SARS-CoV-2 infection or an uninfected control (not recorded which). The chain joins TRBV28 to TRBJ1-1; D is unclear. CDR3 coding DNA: TGTGCCAGCAGTTTGATGAACACTGAAGCTTTCTTT. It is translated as CASSLMNTEAFF. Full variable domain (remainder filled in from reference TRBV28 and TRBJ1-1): DVKVTQSSRYLVKRTGEKVFLECVQDMDHENMFWYRQDPGLGLRLIYFSYDVKMKEKGDIPEGYSVSREKKERFSLILESASTNQTSMYLCASSLMNTEAFFGQGTRLTVV.